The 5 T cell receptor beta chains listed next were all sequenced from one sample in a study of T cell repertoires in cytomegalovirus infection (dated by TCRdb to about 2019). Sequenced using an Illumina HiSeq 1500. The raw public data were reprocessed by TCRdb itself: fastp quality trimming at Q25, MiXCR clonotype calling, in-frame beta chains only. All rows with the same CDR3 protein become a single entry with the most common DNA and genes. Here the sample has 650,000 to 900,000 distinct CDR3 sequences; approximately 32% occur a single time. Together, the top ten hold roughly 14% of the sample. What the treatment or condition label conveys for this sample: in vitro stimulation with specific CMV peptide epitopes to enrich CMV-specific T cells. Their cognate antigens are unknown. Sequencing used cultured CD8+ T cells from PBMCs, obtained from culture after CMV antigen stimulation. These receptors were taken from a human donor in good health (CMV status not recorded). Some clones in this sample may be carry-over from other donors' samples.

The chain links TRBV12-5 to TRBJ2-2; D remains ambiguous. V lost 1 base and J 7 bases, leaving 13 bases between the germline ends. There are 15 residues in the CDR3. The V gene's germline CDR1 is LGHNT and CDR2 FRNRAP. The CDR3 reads CASGLGPYLGGELFF. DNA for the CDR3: TGTGCTAGTGGTTTGGGGCCCTATTTGGGCGGGGAGCTGTTTTTT.

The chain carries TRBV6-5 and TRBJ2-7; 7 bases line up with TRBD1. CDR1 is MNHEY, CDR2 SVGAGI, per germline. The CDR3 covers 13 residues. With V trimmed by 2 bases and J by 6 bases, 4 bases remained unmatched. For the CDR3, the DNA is TGTGCCAGCAGTTACAGGACAGGACGCGAGCAGTACTTC. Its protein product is CASSYRTGREQYF.

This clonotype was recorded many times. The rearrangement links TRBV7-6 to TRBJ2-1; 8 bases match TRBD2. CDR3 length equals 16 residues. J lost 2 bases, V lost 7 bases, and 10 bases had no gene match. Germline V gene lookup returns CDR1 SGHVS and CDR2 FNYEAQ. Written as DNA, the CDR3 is TGTGCCAGCATCCCCGGGGGGGGTCTACCCTACAATGAGCAGTTCTTC. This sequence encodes CASIPGGGLPYNEQFF.

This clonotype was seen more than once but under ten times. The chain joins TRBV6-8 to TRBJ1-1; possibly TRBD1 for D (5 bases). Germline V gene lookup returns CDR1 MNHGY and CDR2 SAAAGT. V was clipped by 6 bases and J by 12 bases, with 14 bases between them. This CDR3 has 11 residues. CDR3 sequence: CASSAGPGTFF. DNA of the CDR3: TGTGCCAGCAGCGCAGGGCCCGGAACTTTCTTT.

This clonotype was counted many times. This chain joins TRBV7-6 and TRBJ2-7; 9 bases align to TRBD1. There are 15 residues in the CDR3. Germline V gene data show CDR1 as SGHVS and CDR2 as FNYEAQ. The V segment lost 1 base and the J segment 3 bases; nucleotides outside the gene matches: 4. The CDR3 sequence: CASSLEPGQGYEQYF. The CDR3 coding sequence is TGTGCCAGCAGCTTAGAACCGGGACAGGGCTACGAGCAGTACTTC.